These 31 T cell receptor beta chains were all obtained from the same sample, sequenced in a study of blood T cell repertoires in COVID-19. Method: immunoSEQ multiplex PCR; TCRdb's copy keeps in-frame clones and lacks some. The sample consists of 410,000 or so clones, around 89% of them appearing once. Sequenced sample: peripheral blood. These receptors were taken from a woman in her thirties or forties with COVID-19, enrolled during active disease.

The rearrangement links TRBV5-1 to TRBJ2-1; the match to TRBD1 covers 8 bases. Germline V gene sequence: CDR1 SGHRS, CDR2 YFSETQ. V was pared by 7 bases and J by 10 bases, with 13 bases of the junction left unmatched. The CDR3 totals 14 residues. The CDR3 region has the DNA TGCGCCAGCGGTCCAGGACAGGGAAAACGAGAGCAGTTCTTC. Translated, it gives CASGPGQGKREQFF.

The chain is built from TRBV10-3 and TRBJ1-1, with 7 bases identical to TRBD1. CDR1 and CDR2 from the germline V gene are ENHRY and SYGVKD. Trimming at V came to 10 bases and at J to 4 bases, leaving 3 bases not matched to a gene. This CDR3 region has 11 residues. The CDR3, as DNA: TGTGCCACAGGGGGAGGCACTGAAGCTTTCTTT. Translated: CATGGGTEAFF.

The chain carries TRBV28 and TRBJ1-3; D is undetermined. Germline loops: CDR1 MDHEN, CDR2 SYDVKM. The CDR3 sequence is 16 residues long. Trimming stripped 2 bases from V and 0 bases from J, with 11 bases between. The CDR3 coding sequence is TGTGCCAGCAGTTTAAACAGACCAGGCTCTGGAAACACCATATATTTT. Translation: CASSLNRPGSGNTIYF.

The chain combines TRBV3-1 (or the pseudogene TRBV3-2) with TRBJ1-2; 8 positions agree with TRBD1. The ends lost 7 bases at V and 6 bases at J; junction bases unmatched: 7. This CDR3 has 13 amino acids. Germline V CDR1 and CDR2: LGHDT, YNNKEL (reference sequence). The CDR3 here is CASTYRGEDGYTF. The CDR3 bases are TGTGCCAGCACCTACAGGGGGGAGGATGGCTACACCTTC.

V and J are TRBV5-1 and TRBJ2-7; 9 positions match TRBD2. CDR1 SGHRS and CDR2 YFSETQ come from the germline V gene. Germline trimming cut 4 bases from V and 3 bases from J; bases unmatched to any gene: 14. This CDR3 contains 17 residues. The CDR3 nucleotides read TGCGCCAGCAGCCCCCACAGCGGGGGGAAAACCCACTACGAGCAGTACTTC. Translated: CASSPHSGGKTHYEQYF.

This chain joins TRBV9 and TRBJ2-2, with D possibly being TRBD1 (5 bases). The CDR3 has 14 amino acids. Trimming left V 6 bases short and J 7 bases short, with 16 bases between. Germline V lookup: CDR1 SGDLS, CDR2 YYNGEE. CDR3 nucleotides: TGTGCCAGCAAAGGGGTGGGCCCGTACGGGGAGCTGTTTTTT. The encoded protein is CASKGVGPYGELFF.

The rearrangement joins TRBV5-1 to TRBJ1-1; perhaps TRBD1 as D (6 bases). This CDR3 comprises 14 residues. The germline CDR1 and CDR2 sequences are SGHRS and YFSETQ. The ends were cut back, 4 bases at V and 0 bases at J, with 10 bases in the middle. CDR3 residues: CASSHTGMNTEAFF. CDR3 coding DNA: TGCGCCAGCAGCCACACAGGGATGAACACTGAAGCTTTCTTT.

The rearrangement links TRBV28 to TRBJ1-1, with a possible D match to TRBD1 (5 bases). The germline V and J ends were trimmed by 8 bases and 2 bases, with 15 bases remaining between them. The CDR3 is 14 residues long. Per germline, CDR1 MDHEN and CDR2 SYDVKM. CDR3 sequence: CASFYGAKNTEAFF. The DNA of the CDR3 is TGTGCCAGCTTTTATGGGGCAAAAAACACTGAAGCTTTCTTT. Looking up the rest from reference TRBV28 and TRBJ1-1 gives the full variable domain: DVKVTQSSRYLVKRTGEKVFLECVQDMDHENMFWYRQDPGLGLRLIYFSYDVKMKEKGDIPEGYSVSREKKERFSLILESASTNQTSMYLCASFYGAKNTEAFFGQGTRLTVV.

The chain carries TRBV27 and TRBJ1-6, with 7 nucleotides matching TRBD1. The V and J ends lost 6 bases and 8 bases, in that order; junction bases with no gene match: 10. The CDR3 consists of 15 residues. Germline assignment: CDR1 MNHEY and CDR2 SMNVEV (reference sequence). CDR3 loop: CASSLTWTGYSPLHF. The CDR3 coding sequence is TGTGCCAGCAGCCTCACCTGGACAGGATATTCACCCCTCCACTTT.

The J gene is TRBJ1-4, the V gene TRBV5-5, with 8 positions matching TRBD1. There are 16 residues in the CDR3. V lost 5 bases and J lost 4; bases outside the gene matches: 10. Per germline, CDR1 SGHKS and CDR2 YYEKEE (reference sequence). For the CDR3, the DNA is TGTGCCAGCAGTCATACCCGGGACAGGCTTAATGAAAAACTGTTTTTT. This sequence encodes CASSHTRDRLNEKLFF.

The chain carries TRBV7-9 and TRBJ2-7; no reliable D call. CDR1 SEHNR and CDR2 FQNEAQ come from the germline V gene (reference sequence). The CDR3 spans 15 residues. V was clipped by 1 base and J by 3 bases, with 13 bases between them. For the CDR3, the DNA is TGTGCCAGCAGCTTAGGGTCAGGTCTAATCTACGAGCAGTACTTC. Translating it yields CASSLGSGLIYEQYF.

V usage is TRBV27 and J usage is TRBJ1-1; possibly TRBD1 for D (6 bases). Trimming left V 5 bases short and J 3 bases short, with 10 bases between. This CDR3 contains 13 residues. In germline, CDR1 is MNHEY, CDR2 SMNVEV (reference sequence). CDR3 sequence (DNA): TGTGCCAGCAGTATGGACAGATACACTGAAGCTTTCTTT. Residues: CASSMDRYTEAFF.

CDR3 DNA sequence: TGTGCCAGCTCACCACGAGGGGACGGGGGAATCTATGGCTACACCTTC. Translation gives CASSPRGDGGIYGYTF. The J gene is TRBJ1-2, the V gene TRBV18; the D gene is possibly TRBD1 (5 bases). The V gene lost 1 base and the J gene lost 4 bases, with 16 bases spanning the gap. CDR3 size: 16 residues. CDR1 KGHSH and CDR2 LQKENI come from the germline V gene.

CDR3 amino acids: CAIRATENQPQHF. CDR3 nucleotide sequence: TGTGCCATCAGGGCGACAGAAAATCAGCCCCAGCATTTT. The chain couples TRBV10-3 to TRBJ1-5, with D perhaps matching TRBD1 (5 bases). Trimming took off 6 bases at V and 4 bases at J, with 10 bases between the two ends. The CDR3 length is 13 residues. Germline loops: CDR1 ENHRY, CDR2 SYGVKD.

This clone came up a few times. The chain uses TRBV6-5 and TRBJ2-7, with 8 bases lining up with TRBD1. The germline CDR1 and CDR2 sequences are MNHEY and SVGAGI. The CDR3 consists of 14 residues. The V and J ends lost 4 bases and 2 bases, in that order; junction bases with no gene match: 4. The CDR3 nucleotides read TGTGCCAGCAGTTTCAGGACAGGGACCTACGAGCAGTACTTC. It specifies CASSFRTGTYEQYF.

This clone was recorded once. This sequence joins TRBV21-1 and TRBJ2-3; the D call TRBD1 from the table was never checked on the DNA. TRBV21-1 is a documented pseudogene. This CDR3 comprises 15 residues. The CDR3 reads CASSNGGDRGHTQYF. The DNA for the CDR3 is TGTGCCAGCAGCAACGGCGGGGACAGGGGCCATACGCAGTATTTT.

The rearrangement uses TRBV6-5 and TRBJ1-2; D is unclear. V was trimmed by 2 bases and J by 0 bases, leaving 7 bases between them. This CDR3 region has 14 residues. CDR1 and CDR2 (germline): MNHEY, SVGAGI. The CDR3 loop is CASSYRRANYGYTF. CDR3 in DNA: TGTGCCAGCAGTTACCGAAGAGCTAACTATGGCTACACCTTC.

The CDR3 DNA is TGCGCCAGCAGCCAAGGGATCGAGGGAGTCACCTACAATGAGCAGTTCTTC. Translated, it gives CASSQGIEGVTYNEQFF. The rearrangement joins TRBV4-3 to TRBJ2-1; maybe TRBD2 (5 bases). This CDR3 spans 17 amino acids. V was pared by 1 base and J by 2 bases, with 15 bases between. CDR1 LGHNA and CDR2 YSLEER come from the germline V gene.

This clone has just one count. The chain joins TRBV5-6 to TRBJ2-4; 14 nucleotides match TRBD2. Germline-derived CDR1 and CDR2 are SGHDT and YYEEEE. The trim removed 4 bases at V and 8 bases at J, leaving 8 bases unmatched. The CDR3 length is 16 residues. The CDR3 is CASSGGTSGREYIQYF. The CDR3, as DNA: TGTGCCAGCAGCGGGGGGACTAGCGGGAGAGAGTACATTCAGTACTTC. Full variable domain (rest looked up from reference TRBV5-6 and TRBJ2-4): DAGVTQSPTHLIKTRGQQVTLRCSPKSGHDTVSWYQQALGQGPQFIFQYYEEEERQRGNFPDRFSGHQFPNYSSELNVNALLLGDSALYLCASSGGTSGREYIQYFGAGTRLSVL.

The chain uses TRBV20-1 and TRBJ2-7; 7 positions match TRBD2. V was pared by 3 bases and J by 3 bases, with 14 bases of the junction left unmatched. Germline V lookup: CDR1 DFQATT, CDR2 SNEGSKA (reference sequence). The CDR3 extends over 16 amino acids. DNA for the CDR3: TGCAGTGCTAGTGGGTATGCGCGGCTAGCGGACTACGAGCAGTACTTC. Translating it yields CSASGYARLADYEQYF.

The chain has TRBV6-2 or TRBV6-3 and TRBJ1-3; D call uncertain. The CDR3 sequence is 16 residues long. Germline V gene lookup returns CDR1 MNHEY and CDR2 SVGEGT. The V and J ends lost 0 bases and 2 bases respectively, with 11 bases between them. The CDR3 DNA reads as TGTGCCAGCAGTTACTCGCTGGGGAGTACTGGAAACACCATATATTTT. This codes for CASSYSLGSTGNTIYF.

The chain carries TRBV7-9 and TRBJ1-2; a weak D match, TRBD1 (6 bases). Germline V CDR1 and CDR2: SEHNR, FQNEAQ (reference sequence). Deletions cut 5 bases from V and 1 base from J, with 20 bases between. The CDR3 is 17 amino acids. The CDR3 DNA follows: TGTGCCAGCAGCCCTAGACAGGCGGGTCTAGGTAACTATGGCTACACCTTC. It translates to CASSPRQAGLGNYGYTF.

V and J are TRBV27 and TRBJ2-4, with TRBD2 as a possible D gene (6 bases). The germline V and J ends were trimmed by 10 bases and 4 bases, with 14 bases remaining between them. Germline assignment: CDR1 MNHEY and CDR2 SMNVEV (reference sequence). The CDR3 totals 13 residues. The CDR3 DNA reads TGTGCCACCTATGACGGGAGAAAAAACATTCAGTACTTC. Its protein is CATYDGRKNIQYF.

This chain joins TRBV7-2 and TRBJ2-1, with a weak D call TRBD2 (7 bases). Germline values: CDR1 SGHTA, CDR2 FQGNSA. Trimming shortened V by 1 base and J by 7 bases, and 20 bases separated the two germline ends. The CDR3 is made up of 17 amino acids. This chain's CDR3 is CASSLEIVWGGLNEQFF. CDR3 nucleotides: TGTGCCAGCAGCTTAGAAATCGTGTGGGGGGGCTTGAATGAGCAGTTCTTC.

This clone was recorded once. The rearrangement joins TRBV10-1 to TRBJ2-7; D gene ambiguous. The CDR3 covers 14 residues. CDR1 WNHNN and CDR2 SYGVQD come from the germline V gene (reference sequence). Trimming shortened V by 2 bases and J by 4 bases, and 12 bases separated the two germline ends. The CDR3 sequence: CASSETRSKYEQYF. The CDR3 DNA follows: TGCGCCAGCAGTGAGACCAGGTCAAAATACGAGCAGTACTTC.

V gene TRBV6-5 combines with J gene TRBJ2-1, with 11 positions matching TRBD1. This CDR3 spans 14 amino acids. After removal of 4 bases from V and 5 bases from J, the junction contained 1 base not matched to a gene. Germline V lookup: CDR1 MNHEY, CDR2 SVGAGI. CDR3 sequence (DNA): TGTGCCAGCAGTTCGGGACAGGGGGACAATGAGCAGTTCTTC. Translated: CASSSGQGDNEQFF.

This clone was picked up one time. The CDR3 is CASSATGVAGNQPQHF. The CDR3 coding sequence is TGTGCCAGCAGCGCGACAGGGGTCGCGGGCAATCAGCCCCAGCATTTT. The rearrangement joins TRBV5-8 to TRBJ1-5, with TRBD1 identical over 8 bases. Per germline, CDR1 SGHTS and CDR2 YDEGEE. The CDR3 contains 16 residues. V shed 4 bases, J shed 2 bases, and the junction held 8 bases outside the gene matches.

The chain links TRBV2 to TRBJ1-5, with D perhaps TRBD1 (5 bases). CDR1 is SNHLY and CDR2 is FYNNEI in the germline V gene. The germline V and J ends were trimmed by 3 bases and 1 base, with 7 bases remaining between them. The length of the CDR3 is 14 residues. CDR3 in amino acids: CASSDGGSNQPQHF. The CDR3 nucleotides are TGTGCCAGCAGTGATGGGGGGAGCAATCAGCCCCAGCATTTT.

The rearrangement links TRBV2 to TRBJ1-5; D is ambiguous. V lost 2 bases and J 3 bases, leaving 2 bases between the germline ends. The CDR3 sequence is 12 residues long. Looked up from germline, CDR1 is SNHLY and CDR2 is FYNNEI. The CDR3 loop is CASSEHNQPQHF. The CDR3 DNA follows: TGTGCCAGCAGTGAACACAATCAGCCCCAGCATTTT.

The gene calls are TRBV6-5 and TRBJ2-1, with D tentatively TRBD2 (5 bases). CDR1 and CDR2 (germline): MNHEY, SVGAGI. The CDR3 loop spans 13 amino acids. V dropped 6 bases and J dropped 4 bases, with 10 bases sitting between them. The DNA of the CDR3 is TGTGCCAGCAGCACTAGGACTTACAATGAGCAGTTCTTC. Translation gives CASSTRTYNEQFF.

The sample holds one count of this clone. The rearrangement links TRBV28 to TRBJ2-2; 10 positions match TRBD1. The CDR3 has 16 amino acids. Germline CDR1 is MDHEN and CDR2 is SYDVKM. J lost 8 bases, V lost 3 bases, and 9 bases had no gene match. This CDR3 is CASSLFRTGGTGELFF. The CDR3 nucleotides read TGTGCCAGCAGTTTGTTTAGGACAGGGGGAACGGGGGAGCTGTTTTTT.